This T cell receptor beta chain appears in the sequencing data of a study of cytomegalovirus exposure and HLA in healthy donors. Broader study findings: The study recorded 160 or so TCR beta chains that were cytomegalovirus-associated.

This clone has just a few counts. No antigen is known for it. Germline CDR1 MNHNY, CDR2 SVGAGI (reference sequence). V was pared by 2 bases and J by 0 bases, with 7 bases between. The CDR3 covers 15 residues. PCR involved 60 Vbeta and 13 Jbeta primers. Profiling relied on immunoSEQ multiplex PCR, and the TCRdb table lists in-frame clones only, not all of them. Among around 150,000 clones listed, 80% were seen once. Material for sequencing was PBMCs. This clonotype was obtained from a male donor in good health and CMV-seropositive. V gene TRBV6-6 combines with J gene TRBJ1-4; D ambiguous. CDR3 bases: TGTGCCAGCAGTTACAGAGGAGCAACTAATGAAAAACTGTTTTTT. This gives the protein CASSYRGATNEKLFF.